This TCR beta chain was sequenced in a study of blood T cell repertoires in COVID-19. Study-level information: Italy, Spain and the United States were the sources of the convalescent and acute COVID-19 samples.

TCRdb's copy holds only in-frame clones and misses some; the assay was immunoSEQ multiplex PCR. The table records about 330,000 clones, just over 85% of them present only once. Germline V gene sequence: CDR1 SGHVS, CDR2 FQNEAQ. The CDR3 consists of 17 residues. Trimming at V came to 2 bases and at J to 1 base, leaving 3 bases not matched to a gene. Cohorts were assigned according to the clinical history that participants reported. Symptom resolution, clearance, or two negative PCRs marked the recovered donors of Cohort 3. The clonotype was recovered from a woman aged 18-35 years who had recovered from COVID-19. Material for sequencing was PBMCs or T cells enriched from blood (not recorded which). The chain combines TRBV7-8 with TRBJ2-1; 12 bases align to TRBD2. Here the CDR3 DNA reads TGTGCCAGCAGCTTAATGACTAGCGGGGGATCCTACAATGAGCAGTTCTTC. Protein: CASSLMTSGGSYNEQFF.